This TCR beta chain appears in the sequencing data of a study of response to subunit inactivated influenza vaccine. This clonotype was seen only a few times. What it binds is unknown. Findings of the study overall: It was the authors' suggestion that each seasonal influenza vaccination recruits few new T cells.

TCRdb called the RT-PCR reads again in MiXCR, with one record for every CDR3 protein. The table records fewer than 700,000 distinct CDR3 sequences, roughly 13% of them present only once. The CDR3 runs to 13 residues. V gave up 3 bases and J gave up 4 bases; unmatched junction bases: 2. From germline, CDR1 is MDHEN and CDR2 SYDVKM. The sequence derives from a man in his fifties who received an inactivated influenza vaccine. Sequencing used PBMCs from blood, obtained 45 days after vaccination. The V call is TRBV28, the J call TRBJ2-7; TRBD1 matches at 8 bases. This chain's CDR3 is CASSFYRGYEQYF. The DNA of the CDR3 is TGTGCCAGCAGTTTTTACAGGGGGTACGAGCAGTACTTC.